Listed below are T cell receptor beta chains from one sample, sequenced in a study of CD39 and CD103 CD8 tumor-infiltrating T cells. Sequencing was performed with immunoSEQ multiplex PCR; in TCRdb, only in-frame clones are kept and a portion is missing. The table shows about 7,400 clones, with 50% to 75% occurring only once. Input material: CD8+ T cells sorted from blood. These receptors came from a human donor with head and neck squamous cell carcinoma. Each CDR3 is given with its conserved first and last residue. A D gene is named only where the DNA matches it firmly. Rows may omit the clone size; those that give it use once, few, many or a size class.

size: NA; D: NA; J: TRBJ1-1; V: TRBV4-1; CDR3: CASSQAGREAFF; DNA: TGCGCCAGCAGCCAAGCGGGCAGAGAAGCTTTCTTT
size: NA; D: TRBD1; J: TRBJ2-7; V: TRBV7-9; CDR3: CASSTTGGGNYEQYF; DNA: TGTGCCAGCAGCACCACAGGGGGCGGGAACTACGAGCAGTACTTC
size: NA; D: TRBD1; J: TRBJ1-3; V: TRBV13; CDR3: CASSSSVPVDRGPGNTIYF; DNA: TGTGCCAGCAGCTCATCCGTACCAGTCGACAGGGGGCCTGGAAACACCATATATTTT
size: NA; D: NA; J: TRBJ1-6; V: TRBV27; CDR3: CASLPQGVHNSPLHF; DNA: TGTGCCAGCCTTCCACAGGGAGTGCATAATTCACCCCTCCACTTT
size: NA; D: NA; J: TRBJ1-1; V: TRBV7-9; CDR3: CASSMNTEAFF; DNA: TGTGCCAGCAGTATGAACACTGAAGCTTTCTTT
size: NA; D: TRBD2; J: TRBJ2-1; V: TRBV11-2; CDR3: CASSSSSGGASYNEQFF; DNA: TGTGCCAGCAGCTCGTCCTCCGGGGGGGCCTCCTACAATGAGCAGTTCTTC
size: NA; D: NA; J: TRBJ2-2; V: TRBV9; CDR3: CASSGEGTGTGELFF; DNA: TGTGCCAGCAGCGGTGAGGGGACCGGCACCGGGGAGCTGTTTTTT
size: few; D: TRBD2; J: TRBJ2-3; V: TRBV30; CDR3: CAWDLAGGITDTQYF; DNA: TGTGCCTGGGACCTAGCGGGAGGGATCACAGATACGCAGTATTTT
size: NA; D: TRBD1; J: TRBJ2-7; V: TRBV13; CDR3: CASSPKRGHEQYF; DNA: TGTGCCAGCAGCCCCAAGAGGGGGCACGAGCAGTACTTC
size: NA; D: NA; J: TRBJ2-7; V: TRBV6-6; CDR3: CAGQQGGIGEQYF; DNA: TGTGCCGGTCAACAGGGGGGGATCGGCGAGCAGTACTTC
size: NA; D: NA; J: TRBJ2-2; V: TRBV6-4; CDR3: CASSHQQGNTGELFF; DNA: TGTGCCAGCAGCCACCAACAAGGGAACACCGGGGAGCTGTTTTTT
size: NA; D: TRBD1; J: TRBJ1-4; V: TRBV28; CDR3: CASSLSLGTGINEKLFF; DNA: TGTGCCAGCAGTTTAAGTCTGGGGACAGGGATTAATGAAAAACTGTTTTTT
size: NA; D: NA; J: TRBJ1-2; V: TRBV15; CDR3: CATSASRRDGYTF; DNA: TGTGCCACCAGCGCCAGCAGGAGAGATGGCTACACCTTC
size: NA; D: NA; J: TRBJ2-5; V: TRBV7-4; CDR3: CASKSLTLQGTQETQYF; DNA: TGTGCCAGCAAGAGCCTAACATTACAAGGGACGCAAGAGACCCAGTACTTC
size: NA; D: TRBD1; J: TRBJ2-7; V: TRBV28; CDR3: CASSLSGQAYEQYF; DNA: TGTGCCAGCAGTTTATCCGGACAGGCCTACGAGCAGTACTTC
size: NA; D: NA; J: TRBJ2-2; V: TRBV18; CDR3: CASSPGPRNTGELFF; DNA: TGTGCCAGCTCACCAGGTCCGAGGAACACCGGGGAGCTGTTTTTT
size: NA; D: NA; J: TRBJ2-3; V: TRBV28; CDR3: CASSLWTSISDTQYF; DNA: TGTGCCAGCAGTTTATGGACTAGTATATCAGATACGCAGTATTTT
size: NA; D: NA; J: TRBJ2-7; V: TRBV4-3; CDR3: CASSQEWTLGSYEQYF; DNA: TGCGCCAGCAGCCAAGAATGGACGTTGGGCTCCTACGAGCAGTACTTC
size: NA; D: NA; J: TRBJ2-1; V: TRBV7-9; CDR3: CASSPGGVGAGVYNEQFF; DNA: TGTGCCAGCAGCCCAGGGGGGGTAGGAGCGGGAGTATACAATGAGCAGTTCTTC
size: NA; D: TRBD2; J: TRBJ2-1; V: TRBV28; CDR3: CASSPTSAPSYNEQFF; DNA: TGTGCCAGCAGTCCAACTAGCGCCCCCTCCTACAATGAGCAGTTCTTC
size: NA; D: NA; J: TRBJ1-1; V: TRBV7-8; CDR3: CASSPTRVAEAFF; DNA: TGTGCCAGCAGCCCAACAAGGGTTGCCGAAGCTTTCTTT
size: NA; D: NA; J: TRBJ2-7; V: TRBV7-9; CDR3: CASSFGTNEQYF; DNA: TGTGCCAGCAGCTTCGGTACGAACGAGCAGTACTTC
size: NA; D: TRBD2; J: TRBJ2-1; V: TRBV19; CDR3: CASSMIPSGIYEQFF; DNA: TGTGCCAGTAGTATGATTCCTAGCGGGATCTATGAGCAGTTCTTC
size: NA; D: NA; J: TRBJ1-5; V: TRBV10-2; CDR3: CASSDGGSQPQHF; DNA: TGCGCCAGCAGTGACGGTGGGAGTCAGCCCCAGCATTTT
size: NA; D: TRBD1; J: TRBJ2-3; V: TRBV6-5; CDR3: CASSPSTGYTDTQYF; DNA: TGTGCCAGCAGCCCATCGACAGGGTACACAGATACGCAGTATTTT
size: once; D: NA; J: TRBJ1-6; V: TRBV27; CDR3: CASSTWTDHNSPLHF; DNA: TGTGCCAGCAGTACTTGGACAGATCATAATTCACCCCTCCACTTT
size: medium-sized; D: NA; J: TRBJ2-2; V: TRBV2; CDR3: CASSEIPGELFF; DNA: TGTGCCAGCAGTGAAATACCCGGGGAGCTGTTTTTT
size: few; D: NA; J: TRBJ2-7; V: TRBV5-6; CDR3: CASSLGEAEQYF; DNA: TGTGCCAGCAGCTTGGGGGAGGCCGAGCAGTACTTC
size: NA; D: NA; J: TRBJ2-2; V: TRBV9; CDR3: CASSVGLAGEAGELFF; DNA: TGTGCCAGCAGCGTAGGTCTGGCAGGGGAGGCCGGGGAGCTGTTTTTT
size: NA; D: NA; J: TRBJ2-7; V: TRBV19; CDR3: CASSIIGDTSYEQYF; DNA: TGTGCCAGTAGTATTATAGGGGACACCTCCTACGAGCAGTACTTC
size: NA; D: NA; J: TRBJ2-7; V: TRBV20-1; CDR3: CSATKLGEQYF; DNA: TGCAGTGCTACTAAGCTGGGCGAGCAGTACTTC
size: NA; D: NA; J: TRBJ2-1; V: TRBV28; CDR3: CASSLFNKLGDEQFF; DNA: TGTGCCAGCAGCCTTTTCAATAAGCTTGGCGATGAGCAGTTCTTC
size: NA; D: NA; J: TRBJ1-1; V: TRBV27; CDR3: CASSPLEGSEAFF; DNA: TGTGCCAGCAGTCCCCTTGAGGGGTCTGAAGCTTTCTTT
size: NA; D: NA; J: TRBJ2-3; V: TRBV2; CDR3: CASSEGPTDTQYF; DNA: TGTGCCAGCAGTGAAGGTCCCACAGATACGCAGTATTTT
size: NA; D: NA; J: TRBJ2-7; V: TRBV9; CDR3: CASSRGVVGISYEQYF; DNA: TGTGCCAGCAGCAGAGGAGTCGTGGGGATTTCCTACGAGCAGTACTTC
size: NA; D: NA; J: TRBJ2-7; V: TRBV2; CDR3: CASRVSIDEQYF; DNA: TGTGCCAGCAGGGTTAGTATCGACGAGCAGTACTTC
size: NA; D: NA; J: TRBJ1-5; V: TRBV29-1; CDR3: CRGGALQPQHF; DNA: TGCAGGGGGGGGGCTTTGCAGCCCCAGCATTTT
size: few; D: NA; J: TRBJ1-1; V: TRBV4-1; CDR3: CASSQQGWNTEAFF; DNA: TGCGCCAGCAGCCAACAGGGGTGGAACACTGAAGCTTTCTTT
size: NA; D: NA; J: TRBJ1-1; V: TRBV2; CDR3: CASSYSSTEAFF; DNA: TGTGCCAGCAGTTACAGTAGCACTGAAGCTTTCTTT
size: NA; D: NA; J: TRBJ1-1; V: TRBV6-5; CDR3: CASSPWGNEAFF; DNA: TGTGCCAGCAGCCCGTGGGGGAATGAAGCTTTCTTT
size: NA; D: NA; J: TRBJ1-5; V: TRBV13; CDR3: CASSLGENQPQHF; DNA: TGTGCCAGCAGCTTAGGGGAGAATCAGCCCCAGCATTTT
size: once; D: TRBD1; J: TRBJ2-7; V: TRBV27; CDR3: CASSLGTGSAHEQYF; DNA: TGTGCCAGCAGCCTGGGGACAGGGTCTGCCCACGAGCAGTACTTC
size: NA; D: TRBD1; J: TRBJ2-1; V: TRBV6-4; CDR3: CASSAVSGQGIEQFF; DNA: TGTGCCAGCAGTGCCGTATCGGGACAGGGAATTGAGCAGTTCTTC
size: NA; D: TRBD1; J: TRBJ1-2; V: TRBV13; CDR3: CASSRDRGTWGYTF; DNA: TGTGCCAGCAGCAGGGACAGGGGGACGTGGGGCTACACCTTC
size: NA; D: TRBD2; J: TRBJ2-3; V: TRBV7-9; CDR3: CASSPARGGLSTDTQYF; DNA: TGTGCCAGCAGCCCGGCCCGGGGGGGCCTTAGCACAGATACGCAGTATTTT
size: medium-sized; D: NA; J: TRBJ1-3; V: TRBV28; CDR3: CASRVGGVGNTIYF; DNA: TGTGCCAGTCGGGTCGGGGGCGTTGGAAACACCATATATTTT
size: NA; D: NA; J: TRBJ2-7; V: TRBV28; CDR3: CASSLQPTSEQYF; DNA: TGTGCCAGCAGTTTACAACCGACGTCCGAGCAGTACTTC
size: NA; D: NA; J: TRBJ2-1; V: TRBV12-1; CDR3: CASSCFYRGAHEQFF; DNA: TGTGCCAGCAGCTGCTTTTATCGGGGGGCACATGAGCAGTTCTTC
size: NA; D: TRBD2; J: TRBJ2-1; V: TRBV28; CDR3: CASSPFSGSSYNEQFF; DNA: TGTGCCAGCAGCCCCTTTAGCGGGAGCTCCTACAATGAGCAGTTCTTC
size: NA; D: NA; J: TRBJ2-2; V: TRBV2; CDR3: CASPSPYSNTGELFF; DNA: TGTGCCAGCCCATCACCCTATTCGAACACCGGGGAGCTGTTTTTT
size: NA; D: TRBD1; J: TRBJ2-7; V: TRBV28; CDR3: CASRGQGAWDFYEQYF; DNA: TGTGCCAGCCGAGGACAGGGGGCGTGGGATTTCTACGAGCAGTACTTC
size: NA; D: NA; J: TRBJ1-2; V: TRBV29-1; CDR3: CSVEGRYYGYTF; DNA: TGCAGCGTTGAAGGCAGGTACTATGGCTACACCTTC